One sample yielded the 5 T cell receptor beta chains listed below, sequenced in a study of cytomegalovirus exposure and HLA in healthy donors. In the PCR, 60 Vbeta and 13 Jbeta primers were used. Libraries were prepared by immunoSEQ multiplex PCR; TCRdb keeps only in-frame clonotypes and omits some of them. The sample has about 200,000 clones, around four fifths seen once. Sequencing used PBMCs. These receptors came from a man in his forties in good health and CMV-seropositive.

In this sample, this clone turned up once. The J gene is TRBJ2-3, the V gene TRBV9; 9 bases are a match to TRBD1. The CDR3 consists of 15 residues. Germline CDR1 SGDLS, CDR2 YYNGEE. V shed 4 bases and J 5 bases; nucleotides not matched to a gene: 8. CDR3 DNA sequence: TGTGCCAGCAGCTCCAGGACAGGGGTTGGAGATACGCAGTATTTT. It yields the protein CASSSRTGVGDTQYF. The variable domain in full, completed from reference TRBV9 and TRBJ2-3, reads DSGVTQTPKHLITATGQRVTLRCSPRSGDLSVYWYQQSLDQGLQFLIQYYNGEERAKGNILERFSAQQFPDLHSELNLSSLELGDSALYFCASSSRTGVGDTQYFGPGTRLTVL.

The J gene is TRBJ1-4, the V gene TRBV28, with D perhaps matching TRBD1 (6 bases). The V end was cut by 4 bases, the J end by 10 bases, with 19 bases between. Germline CDR1 and CDR2: MDHEN and SYDVKM. This CDR3 has 15 residues. CDR3 sequence reads: CASSSPSDRFGKLFF. The CDR3 DNA is TGTGCCAGCAGTTCCCCCTCCGACAGGTTCGGAAAACTGTTTTTT.

The chain has TRBV28 and TRBJ1-1; D is undetermined. Trimming shortened V by 7 bases and J by 2 bases, and 5 bases separated the two germline ends. Per germline, CDR1 MDHEN and CDR2 SYDVKM. CDR3 length: 11 residues. This CDR3 reads CASNINTEAFF. CDR3 nucleotides: TGTGCCAGCAATATTAACACTGAAGCTTTCTTT.

Notes on this clone: Its ends do not fully match the called genes, so a read error is possible. The chain is built from TRBV2 and TRBJ1-6; D call uncertain. Germline loops: CDR1 SNHLY, CDR2 FYNNEI. The CDR3 sequence is 14 residues long. This CDR3 is CASKFGVDNSPLHF. CDR3 DNA: TGTGCAAGCAAATTCGGGGTCGATAATTCACCCCTCCACTTT.

This sequence joins TRBV6-5 and TRBJ1-2; D is ambiguous. Germline V gene lookup returns CDR1 MNHEY and CDR2 SVGAGI. The CDR3 has 13 amino acids. V lost 5 bases, J lost 4 bases, and 11 bases lay in between. The CDR3 spells CASSVGLSYGYTF. The CDR3 DNA sequence: TGTGCCAGCAGTGTCGGACTGAGCTATGGCTACACCTTC.